These 19 T cell receptor beta chains came from one sample sequenced in a study of vaccination and CD4 T cells after COVID-19. At the Johns Hopkins FTIC core, DNA taken from cultured CD4+ T cells was sequenced by way of the Oncomine TCR Beta short-read assay. TCRdb recomputed calls from the PCR reads with MiXCR, one row per CDR3 protein. The repertoire holds approximately 13,000 distinct CDR3 sequences, with approximately 51% as singletons. Treatment in this sample: roughly nine-day PBMC culture with coronavirus spike peptide pools or control peptides (ViraFEST assay). No cognate antigen is known for these TCRs. What was sequenced was CD4+ T cells from blood, cultured in vitro. The receptor source for this set is a human donor who had recovered from COVID-19.

The chain couples TRBV7-9 to TRBJ2-3; D not resolved. The CDR3 sequence is 15 residues long. Trimming stripped 1 base from V and 2 bases from J, with 10 bases between. Germline V gene sequence: CDR1 SEHNR, CDR2 FQNEAQ (reference sequence). Here the CDR3 reads CASSLDSAFTDTQYF. CDR3 in DNA: TGTGCCAGCAGCTTAGATTCGGCCTTCACAGATACGCAGTATTTT.

Note on this clonotype: The junction and the germline gene differ at one end; a read error may be behind it. The rearrangement uses TRBV7-9 and TRBJ2-3; 9 positions agree with TRBD2. The germline gives CDR1 SEHNR, CDR2 FQNEAQ (reference sequence). This CDR3 is built from 19 residues. In DNA form, the CDR3 reads TGTGCCAGCGGCTTAATACGACTAGCGGACCCACGGGGGGGTGGAACGCAGTATTTT. Translating it yields CASGLIRLADPRGGGTQYF.

This clonotype came up a few times. J is TRBJ1-2 and V is TRBV19; TRBD1 matches 8 bases. The V gene's germline CDR1 is LNHDA and CDR2 SQIVND (reference sequence). The CDR3 has 12 amino acids. V shed 5 bases, J shed 5 bases, and the junction held 1 base outside the gene matches. CDR3 nucleotides: TGTGCCAGTAGTCGACAGGGGTATGGCTACACCTTC. It translates to CASSRQGYGYTF.

This chain connects TRBV7-2 to TRBJ2-1, with 11 bases matching TRBD2. The trim removed 5 bases at V and 4 bases at J, leaving 4 bases unmatched. The CDR3 spans 15 residues. The V gene's germline CDR1 is SGHTA and CDR2 FQGNSA. CDR3 amino acids: CASSTSGGAYNEQFF. The CDR3 nucleotides read TGTGCCAGCAGCACTAGCGGGGGAGCTTACAATGAGCAGTTCTTC.

The genes are TRBV5-1 and TRBJ2-5, with D hard to call. Per germline, CDR1 SGHRS and CDR2 YFSETQ. The V end lost 2 bases, the J end lost 1 base, and 9 bases lay between the germline ends. CDR3 length: 14 amino acids. The CDR3 spells CASSFFASQETQYF. The CDR3 DNA reads as TGCGCCAGCAGCTTTTTCGCGAGCCAAGAGACCCAGTACTTC.

J is TRBJ2-7 and V is TRBV5-1; TRBD1 agrees at 9 bases. Losses at the gene ends were 4 bases for V and 5 bases for J; bases not matched to a gene: 16. The CDR3 has 17 residues. In germline, CDR1 is SGHRS, CDR2 YFSETQ. In nucleotides, the CDR3 is TGCGCCAGCAGCCGTTCCTCCGGGACAGGGACTACCCACGAGCAGTACTTC. Amino acid sequence: CASSRSSGTGTTHEQYF.

The rearrangement joins TRBV20-1 to TRBJ2-3; 7 bases line up with TRBD2. The CDR3 loop spans 16 amino acids. Germline CDR1 DFQATT, CDR2 SNEGSKA (reference sequence). The J segment lost 2 bases and the V segment lost 5 bases, leaving 13 bases of the junction unmatched. Here the CDR3 reads CSAGGSGRGPTDTQYF. The DNA of the CDR3 is TGCAGTGCTGGCGGATCTGGGAGGGGCCCCACAGATACGCAGTATTTT.

The gene calls are TRBV4-1 and TRBJ1-1; 8 bases are shared with TRBD1. This CDR3 is built from 15 residues. J was trimmed by 4 bases and V by 5 bases; bases with no gene match: 9. Germline V gene sequence: CDR1 MGHRA, CDR2 YSYEKL. The CDR3, as DNA: TGCGCCAGCAGCTTAGCAGGGGGCGTGAGCACTGAAGCTTTCTTT. Its translation is CASSLAGGVSTEAFF.

This sequence joins TRBV7-2 and TRBJ2-7; D may be TRBD1 (5 bases). V lost 0 bases to trimming and J lost 7 bases, with 22 bases between them. The CDR3 length is 17 residues. CDR1 and CDR2 from the germline V gene are SGHTA and FQGNSA. The CDR3 loop is CASSLATSGHFLLEQYF. For the CDR3, the DNA is TGTGCCAGCAGCTTAGCTACCTCCGGACATTTCCTTTTAGAGCAGTACTTC.

By share, this clonotype ranks as large. The chain recombines TRBV5-6 with TRBJ2-5; maybe TRBD2 (6 bases). CDR1 is SGHDT and CDR2 is YYEEEE in the germline V gene. The CDR3 is 13 residues long. V was clipped by 2 bases and J by 4 bases, with 9 bases between them. The CDR3 DNA reads as TGTGCCAGCAGCTTAAGGGGAGGAGAGACCCAGTACTTC. Translated: CASSLRGGETQYF.

This clonotype was recorded a few times. The chain couples TRBV5-1 to TRBJ2-1, with D possibly matching TRBD2 (5 bases). CDR1 and CDR2 (germline): SGHRS, YFSETQ. V was clipped by 2 bases and J by 0 bases, with 12 bases between them. The CDR3 extends over 16 amino acids. CDR3 region: CASSLPSSHSYNEQFF. In nucleotides, the CDR3 is TGCGCCAGCAGCTTACCTAGCTCCCACTCCTACAATGAGCAGTTCTTC.

The chain uses TRBV5-1 and TRBJ1-1, with D uncertain. This CDR3 is built from 15 residues. CDR1 SGHRS and CDR2 YFSETQ come from the germline V gene. Trimming left V 4 bases short and J 1 base short, with 14 bases between. CDR3 protein: CASSPQTPENTEAFF. Written as DNA, the CDR3 is TGCGCCAGCAGCCCACAGACACCGGAGAACACTGAAGCTTTCTTT.

The V and J genes are TRBV18 and TRBJ2-5; 8 bases fit TRBD2. The germline V gene has CDR1 KGHSH and CDR2 LQKENI. Trimming cost V 2 bases and J 0 bases; bases outside gene matches: 5. This CDR3 has 16 amino acids. CDR3 bases: TGTGCCAGCTCACCAAGGGTAGCGGGATACCAAGAGACCCAGTACTTC. Encoded protein: CASSPRVAGYQETQYF.

The chain couples TRBV6-1 to TRBJ2-7; possibly TRBD2 for D (5 bases). Germline V gene lookup returns CDR1 MNHNS and CDR2 SASEGT. Trimming left V 3 bases short and J 5 bases short, with 8 bases between. CDR3 length equals 12 residues. DNA for the CDR3: TGTGCCAGCAGTGAGTACGGGGACGAGCAGTACTTC. It translates to CASSEYGDEQYF.

The gene calls are TRBV10-3 and TRBJ2-2, with 7 bases identical to TRBD2. The CDR3 extends over 14 amino acids. V was pared by 8 bases and J by 6 bases, with 9 bases of the junction left unmatched. Looked up from germline, CDR1 is ENHRY and CDR2 is SYGVKD. The CDR3 nucleotides are TGTGCCATCCGGAGGGAGGGCCTCGCCGGGGAGCTGTTTTTT. Amino acids: CAIRREGLAGELFF.

The chain carries TRBV28 and TRBJ1-1; the D gene is possibly TRBD1 (5 bases). CDR3 length equals 15 residues. V lost 6 bases to trimming and J lost 4 bases, with 18 bases between them. Germline assignment: CDR1 MDHEN and CDR2 SYDVKM. CDR3: CASRKTGGMFTEAFF. The CDR3, as DNA: TGTGCCAGCAGGAAAACGGGGGGGATGTTCACTGAAGCTTTCTTT.

This clonotype was observed a handful of times. This chain links TRBV7-2 with TRBJ2-3; the match to TRBD1 covers 7 bases. V dropped 5 bases and J dropped 3; count of bases not matched to a gene: 5. Germline V gene sequence: CDR1 SGHTA, CDR2 FQGNSA. The CDR3 length is 14 residues. The CDR3 DNA reads as TGTGCCAGCAGCCCGAACAGGGGAACAGATACGCAGTATTTT. It codes for CASSPNRGTDTQYF.

Only one count was recorded for this clonotype. The chain carries TRBV5-8 and TRBJ2-5, with a tentative D call TRBD1 (6 bases). Trimming took 4 bases from V and 5 from J, leaving 21 bases between them. The CDR3 is 16 amino acids. In germline, CDR1 is SGHTS, CDR2 YDEGEE. CDR3 nucleotide sequence: TGTGCCAGCAGCGATCACAGGGTCGACGAACGGGAGACCCAGTACTTC. Protein product: CASSDHRVDERETQYF.

The chain recombines TRBV6-2 or TRBV6-3 with TRBJ1-5; 7 bases map to TRBD1. The CDR3 has 19 residues. Germline V gives CDR1 MNHEY, CDR2 SVGEGT. After removal of 0 bases from V and 1 base from J, the junction contained 12 bases not matched to a gene. The CDR3 reads CASSYSSGRGWKSNQPQHF. In DNA, the CDR3 is TGTGCCAGCAGTTACTCGTCGGGCAGGGGGTGGAAGAGCAATCAGCCCCAGCATTTT.